The clone carrying this TCR beta chain was found once. This specimen belongs to a study of shared clonotypes between healthy human individuals. Negatively enriched CD4+ T cells were divided by CD45RA into naive and memory. Germline V gives CDR1 MDHEN, CDR2 SYDVKM. V gave up 1 base and J gave up 5 bases; unmatched junction bases: 10. The CDR3 loop spans 16 amino acids. Here immunoSEQ multiplex PCR was the method, and the copy in TCRdb shows in-frame clones only, minus some. The table records 2 million or so clones, about 95% of them present only once. The clonotype was recovered from a man aged 18 to 29 in good health. The J gene is TRBJ2-5, the V gene TRBV28; 7 positions match TRBD1. The specimen was naive CD4+ T cells sorted from blood. As for subset: CD45RA+ positively selected. The CDR3 here is CASSLFRDRDGETQYF. As DNA, the CDR3 is TGTGCCAGCAGTTTATTTAGAGACAGGGACGGGGAGACCCAGTACTTC.